These T cell receptor beta chains were read from a single sample in a study of beta chain features in type 1 diabetes. Repertoires were generated with immunoSEQ multiplex PCR, while TCRdb's copy carries only in-frame clones and drops some. This table has around 250,000 clones, 55% to 70% appearing once. Sequenced: naive CD4+ T cells from blood. The receptor set was obtained from a young man in good health. Each CDR3 is given with its conserved first and last residue. The D gene is left open where the match is weak. Expanded clones get a size class; other rows say once, few or many, or leave the size out.

TRBV4-1	TRBJ2-6	NA	TRBD1	CASSKVDRGQGANVLTF	TGCGCCAGCAGCAAGGTGGACAGGGGGCAGGGGGCCAACGTCCTGACTTTC
TRBV30	TRBJ1-6	NA	NA	CAWSVDPNSPLHF	TGTGCCTGGAGTGTGGACCCTAATTCACCCCTCCACTTT
TRBV25-1	TRBJ2-1	NA	NA	CASSEGILGSHEQFF	TGTGCCAGCAGTGAGGGGATTCTCGGCTCGCATGAGCAGTTCTTC
TRBV2	TRBJ2-7	NA	NA	CASSESRAGNSYEQYF	TGTGCCAGCAGTGAAAGTAGGGCAGGTAACTCCTACGAGCAGTACTTC
TRBV30	TRBJ1-2	few	NA	CAWSVRAEGNYGYTF	TGTGCCTGGAGTGTACGGGCAGAGGGTAACTATGGCTACACCTTC
TRBV5-4	TRBJ2-3	NA	TRBD1	CASSSQGAGTDTQYF	TGTGCCAGCAGCTCACAGGGGGCAGGCACAGATACGCAGTATTTT
TRBV30	TRBJ1-5	NA	NA	CACQTGTSNQPQHF	TGTGCCTGTCAGACCGGGACAAGTAATCAGCCCCAGCATTTT
TRBV4-3	TRBJ2-7	NA	NA	CASSRDRGRVYEQYF	TGCGCCAGCAGCCGAGACAGAGGACGGGTCTACGAGCAGTACTTC
TRBV2	TRBJ2-5	few	TRBD2	CASMGGETQYF	TGTGCCAGCATGGGAGGGGAGACCCAGTACTTC
TRBV30	TRBJ2-3	NA	NA	CAWSTSYTDTQYF	TGTGCCTGGAGCACATCCTACACAGATACGCAGTATTTT
TRBV5-1	TRBJ2-5	once	NA	CASSLTGKETQYF	TGCGCCAGCAGCTTGACGGGGAAAGAGACCCAGTACTTC
TRBV15	TRBJ2-4	few	NA	CATSARLAKNIQYF	TGTGCCACCAGCGCTCGGTTAGCCAAAAACATTCAGTACTTC
TRBV21-1	TRBJ2-7	few	NA	CASSGKKRRTGFAQYF	TGTGCCAGCAGCGGCAAGAAACGGCGGACTGGCTTTGCGCAGTACTTC
TRBV29-1	TRBJ2-1	NA	TRBD1	CSVDRDRGNEQFF	TGCAGCGTCGACCGGGACAGGGGGAATGAGCAGTTCTTC
TRBV21-1	TRBJ2-5	NA	NA	CASSKVRTDLRETQYF	TGTGCCAGCAGCAAAGTAAGGACGGATCTCCGGGAGACCCAGTACTTC
TRBV9	TRBJ2-3	NA	NA	CASSVAGGTQYF	TGTGCCAGCAGCGTAGCTGGTGGTACGCAGTATTTT
TRBV7-2	TRBJ2-5	once	NA	CASSLEVLALQTQYF	TGTGCCAGCAGCTTAGAAGTCCTAGCTCTACAGACCCAGTACTTC
TRBV5-1	TRBJ2-7	NA	TRBD2	CASSWGTSGSGSSYEQYF	TGCGCCAGCAGCTGGGGGACTAGCGGGAGCGGAAGCTCCTACGAGCAGTACTTC
TRBV7-2	TRBJ2-2	few	TRBD1	CASSLAAGTVGGELFF	TGTGCCAGCAGCTTAGCGGCCGGGACAGTTGGTGGGGAGCTGTTTTTT
TRBV29-1	TRBJ1-2	NA	TRBD1	CSVEMLDRGQYYGYTF	TGCAGCGTTGAGATGTTGGACAGGGGGCAATACTATGGCTACACCTTC
TRBV7-2	TRBJ2-3	NA	NA	CASSLVRGIGTDTQYF	TGTGCCAGCAGCTTAGTGAGAGGGATTGGCACAGATACGCAGTATTTT
TRBV7-2	TRBJ2-7	NA	NA	CASSLGVLGYEQYF	TGTGCCAGCAGCTTAGGAGTTTTGGGTTACGAGCAGTACTTC
TRBV5-6	TRBJ2-7	once	TRBD2	CASSFRTSGYEQYF	TGTGCCAGCAGCTTCAGGACTAGCGGCTACGAGCAGTACTTC
TRBV19	TRBJ1-1	NA	NA	CASSLAAEAFF	TGTGCCAGTTCCCTGGCGGCTGAAGCTTTCTTT
TRBV29-1	TRBJ2-2	NA	NA	CSVERYTGELFF	TGCAGCGTTGAGCGGTATACCGGGGAGCTGTTTTTT
TRBV7-2	TRBJ2-5	NA	NA	CASSWPGGGEETQYF	TGTGCCAGCAGCTGGCCTGGCGGCGGGGAAGAGACCCAGTACTTC
TRBV12-5	TRBJ1-2	NA	NA	CASGRSEGGYTF	TGTGCTAGTGGCCGCTCGGAGGGAGGCTACACCTTC
TRBV30	TRBJ1-1	NA	NA	CAWVGQSNTEAFF	TGTGCCTGGGTGGGGCAGTCGAACACTGAAGCTTTCTTT
TRBV19	TRBJ1-5	NA	TRBD1	CASTGTGAGPQHF	TGTGCCAGTACCGGGACAGGGGCTGGGCCCCAGCATTTT
TRBV18	TRBJ1-4	few	TRBD1	CASSPGQTEKLFF	TGTGCCAGCTCTCCGGGACAGACGGAAAAACTGTTTTTT
TRBV25-1	TRBJ1-1	NA	NA	CASRDGGGTEAFF	TGTGCCAGCAGGGACGGGGGAGGCACTGAAGCTTTCTTT
TRBV5-4	TRBJ2-7	NA	TRBD1	CASSLGQGVPYEQYF	TGTGCCAGCAGTTTGGGACAGGGGGTCCCCTACGAGCAGTACTTC
TRBV7-9	TRBJ2-1	NA	TRBD2	CASSLNSGRGDEQFF	TGTGCCAGCAGCTTAAATAGCGGGAGGGGTGATGAGCAGTTCTTC
TRBV29-1	TRBJ2-1	NA	TRBD2	CSVEGAGRDNEQFF	TGCAGCGTTGAAGGCGCGGGGAGGGACAATGAGCAGTTCTTC
TRBV2	TRBJ2-2	NA	NA	CASSTRGPGELFF	TGTGCCAGCAGTACCCGGGGTCCCGGGGAGCTGTTTTTT
TRBV9	TRBJ2-5	once	TRBD2	CASSVAASGGYQETQYF	TGTGCCAGCAGCGTAGCGGCTAGCGGGGGGTACCAAGAGACCCAGTACTTC
TRBV29-1	TRBJ1-1	NA	NA	CSISKGSTEAFF	TGCAGTATTTCCAAGGGGAGCACTGAAGCTTTCTTT
TRBV7-2	TRBJ2-5	NA	NA	CASSFPSLDKETQYF	TGTGCCAGCAGCTTCCCAAGCCTTGATAAAGAGACCCAGTACTTC
TRBV29-1	TRBJ1-1	NA	NA	CSVETETEAFF	TGCAGCGTTGAAACGGAAACTGAAGCTTTCTTT
TRBV4-3	TRBJ1-2	NA	NA	CASSQGFNYGYTF	TGCGCCAGCAGCCAAGGGTTTAACTATGGCTACACCTTC
TRBV10-3	TRBJ1-1	NA	NA	CAISESMVAEAFF	TGTGCCATCAGTGAGTCGATGGTAGCTGAAGCTTTCTTT
TRBV7-2	TRBJ2-1	NA	NA	CASSLDRGVNEQFF	TGTGCCAGCAGCTTAGACCGGGGAGTAAATGAGCAGTTCTTC
TRBV29-1	TRBJ2-1	once	NA	CSVDSASYNEQFF	TGCAGCGTTGACTCTGCATCCTACAATGAGCAGTTCTTC
TRBV11-2	TRBJ2-5	NA	NA	CASSLQGTGEETQYF	TGTGCCAGCAGCTTACAGGGGACTGGGGAAGAGACCCAGTACTTC
TRBV28	TRBJ2-1	NA	NA	CASSLGGAHYNEQFF	TGTGCCAGCAGTTTAGGGGGGGCGCACTACAATGAGCAGTTCTTC
TRBV23-1	TRBJ2-1	NA	TRBD1	CASSQSQGTGSSSYNEQFF	TGCGCCAGCAGTCAATCCCAGGGGACAGGGTCCAGCTCCTACAATGAGCAGTTCTTC
TRBV10-3	TRBJ2-2	NA	TRBD1	CAISDSGQTTGELFF	TGTGCCATCAGTGACTCGGGACAGACCACCGGGGAGCTGTTTTTT
TRBV15	TRBJ2-7	NA	TRBD1	CATSRIQGASEQYF	TGTGCCACCAGCAGGATCCAGGGGGCGTCCGAGCAGTACTTC
TRBV5-4	TRBJ1-4	NA	TRBD1	CASSLDRGQSEKLFF	TGTGCCAGCAGCTTGGACAGGGGGCAAAGTGAAAAACTGTTTTTT